This T cell receptor (beta chain) derives from a study of fetal regulatory T cell absence and autoimmunity. Study details: Exocrine pancreas autoimmunity occurred in IPEX patients lacking clinical diabetes.

The study, taken as a whole, reports: TRB gene family usage was broadly similar in cord blood and pancreas. In IPEX syndrome, oligoclonal enrichment was read as supporting prenatal antigen-driven autoimmunity in the pancreas.

This clone was observed a few times. Its specificity is not known. Assay used: immunoSEQ multiplex PCR; TCRdb lists only in-frame clones, some missing. This table holds 95,000 to 100,000 clones, roughly 78% found once. Losses at the gene ends were 5 bases for V and 3 bases for J; bases not matched to a gene: 9. Per the germline V gene, CDR1 is GTSNPN and CDR2 is SVGIG (reference sequence). The CDR3 spans 14 residues. Sequenced input: pancreas tissue. This chain uses TRBV30 with TRBJ2-5, with 7 bases fitting TRBD2. The TCR was taken from a male donor with IPEX syndrome. The CDR3 DNA reads TGTGCCTGGGACTCCATGGGGGGGGAAGAGACCCAGTACTTC. Its protein is CAWDSMGGEETQYF.